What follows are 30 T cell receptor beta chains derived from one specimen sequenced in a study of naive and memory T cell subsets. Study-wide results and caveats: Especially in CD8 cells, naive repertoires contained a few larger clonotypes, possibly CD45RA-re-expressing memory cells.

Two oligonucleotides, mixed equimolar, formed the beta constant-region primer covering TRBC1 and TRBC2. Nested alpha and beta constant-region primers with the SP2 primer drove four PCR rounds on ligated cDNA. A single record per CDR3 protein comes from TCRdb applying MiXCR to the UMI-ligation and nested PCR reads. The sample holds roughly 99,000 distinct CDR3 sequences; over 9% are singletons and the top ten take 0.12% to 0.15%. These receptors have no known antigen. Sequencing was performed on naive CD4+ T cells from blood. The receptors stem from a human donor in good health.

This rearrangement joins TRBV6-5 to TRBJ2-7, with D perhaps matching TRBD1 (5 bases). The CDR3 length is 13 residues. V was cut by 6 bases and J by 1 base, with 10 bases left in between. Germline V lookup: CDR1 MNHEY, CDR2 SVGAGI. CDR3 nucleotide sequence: TGTGCCAGCAGCCCGGACATTTCCTACGAGCAGTACTTC. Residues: CASSPDISYEQYF.

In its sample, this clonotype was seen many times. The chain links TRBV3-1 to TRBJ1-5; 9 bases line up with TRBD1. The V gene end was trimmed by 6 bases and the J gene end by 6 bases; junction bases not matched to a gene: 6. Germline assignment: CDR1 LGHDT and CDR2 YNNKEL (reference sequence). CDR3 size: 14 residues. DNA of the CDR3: TGTGCCAGCAGTGAAGACAGGGGGAGTCAGCCCCAGCATTTT. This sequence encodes CASSEDRGSQPQHF. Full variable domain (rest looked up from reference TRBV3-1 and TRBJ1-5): DTAVSQTPKYLVTQMGNDKSIKCEQNLGHDTMYWYKQDSKKFLKIMFSYNNKELIINETVPNRFSPKSPDKAHLNLHINSLELGDSAVYFCASSEDRGSQPQHFGDGTRLSIL.

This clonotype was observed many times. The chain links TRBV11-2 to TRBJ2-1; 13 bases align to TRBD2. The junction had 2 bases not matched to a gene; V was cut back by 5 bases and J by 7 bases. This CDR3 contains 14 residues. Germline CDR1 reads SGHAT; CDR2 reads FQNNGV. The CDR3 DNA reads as TGTGCCAGCAGCCCGGGACTAGCGGGGAATGAGCAGTTCTTC. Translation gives CASSPGLAGNEQFF.

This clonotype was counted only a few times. The CDR3 region is CASSKQGLRTDTQYF. The DNA for the CDR3 is TGTGCCAGCAGCAAACAGGGGCTCCGCACAGATACGCAGTATTTT. The chain combines TRBV7-2 with TRBJ2-3; TRBD1 matches at 7 bases. In germline, CDR1 is SGHTA, CDR2 FQGNSA. The V gene end was trimmed by 5 bases and the J gene end by 1 base; junction bases not matched to a gene: 6. This CDR3 has 15 amino acids.

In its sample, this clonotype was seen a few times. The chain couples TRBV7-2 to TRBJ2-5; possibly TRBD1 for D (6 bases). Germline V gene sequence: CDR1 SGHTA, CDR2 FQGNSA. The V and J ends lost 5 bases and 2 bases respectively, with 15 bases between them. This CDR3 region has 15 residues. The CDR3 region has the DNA TGTGCCAGCAGCCCAAGGACAGTTGCACAAGAGACCCAGTACTTC. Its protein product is CASSPRTVAQETQYF.

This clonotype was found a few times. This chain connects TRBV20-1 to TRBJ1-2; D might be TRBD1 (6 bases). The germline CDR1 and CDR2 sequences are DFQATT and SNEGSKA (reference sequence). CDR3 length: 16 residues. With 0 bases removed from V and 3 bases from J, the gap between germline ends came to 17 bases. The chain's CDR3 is CSAREGTLVIDYGYTF. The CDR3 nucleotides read TGCAGTGCTAGAGAGGGGACACTGGTTATCGACTATGGCTACACCTTC.

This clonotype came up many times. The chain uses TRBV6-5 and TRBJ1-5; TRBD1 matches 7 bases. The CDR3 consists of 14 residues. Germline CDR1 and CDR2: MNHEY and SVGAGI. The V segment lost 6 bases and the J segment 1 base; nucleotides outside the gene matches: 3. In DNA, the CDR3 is TGTGCCAGCAGACAGGGACAGAGCAATCAGCCCCAGCATTTT. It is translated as CASRQGQSNQPQHF.

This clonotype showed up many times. This chain's CDR3 is CSASSGGGTEAFF. CDR3 sequence (DNA): TGCAGTGCTTCCTCCGGGGGCGGCACTGAAGCTTTCTTT. This chain joins TRBV20-1 and TRBJ1-1, with D possibly matching TRBD1 (6 bases). Trimming took 5 bases from V and 4 from J, leaving 14 bases between them. Looked up from germline, CDR1 is DFQATT and CDR2 is SNEGSKA (reference sequence). The CDR3 length is 13 residues.

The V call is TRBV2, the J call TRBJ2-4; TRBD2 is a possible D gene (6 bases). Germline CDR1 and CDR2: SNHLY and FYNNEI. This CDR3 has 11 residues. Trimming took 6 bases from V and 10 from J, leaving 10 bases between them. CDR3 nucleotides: TGTGCCAGCAGCGGGACTCGGATTCAGTACTTC. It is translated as CASSGTRIQYF.

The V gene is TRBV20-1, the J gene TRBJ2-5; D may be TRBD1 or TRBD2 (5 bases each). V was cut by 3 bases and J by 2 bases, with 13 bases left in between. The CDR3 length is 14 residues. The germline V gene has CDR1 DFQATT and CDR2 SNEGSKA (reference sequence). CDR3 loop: CSASRTPGQETQYF. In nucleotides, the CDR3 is TGCAGTGCTAGTCGGACACCGGGGCAAGAGACCCAGTACTTC.

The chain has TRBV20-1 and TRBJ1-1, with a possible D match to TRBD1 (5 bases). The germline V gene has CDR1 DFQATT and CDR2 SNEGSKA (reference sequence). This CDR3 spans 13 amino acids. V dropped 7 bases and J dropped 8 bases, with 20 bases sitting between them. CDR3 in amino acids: CSVGRAISGEAFF. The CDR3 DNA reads TGCAGTGTAGGCAGGGCCATCAGTGGAGAAGCTTTCTTT.

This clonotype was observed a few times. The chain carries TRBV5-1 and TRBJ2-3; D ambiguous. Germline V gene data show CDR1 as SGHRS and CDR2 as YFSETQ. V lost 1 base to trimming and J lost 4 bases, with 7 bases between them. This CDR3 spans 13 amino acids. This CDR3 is CASSLSVSDTQYF. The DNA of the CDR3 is TGCGCCAGCAGCTTGTCTGTTTCAGATACGCAGTATTTT.

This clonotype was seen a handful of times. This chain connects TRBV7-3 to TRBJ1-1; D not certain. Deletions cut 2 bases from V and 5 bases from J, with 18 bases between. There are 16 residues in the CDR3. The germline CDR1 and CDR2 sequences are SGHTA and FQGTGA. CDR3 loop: CASSLEPGREGTEAFF. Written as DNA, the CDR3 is TGTGCCAGCAGCTTAGAACCAGGACGCGAGGGTACTGAAGCTTTCTTT.

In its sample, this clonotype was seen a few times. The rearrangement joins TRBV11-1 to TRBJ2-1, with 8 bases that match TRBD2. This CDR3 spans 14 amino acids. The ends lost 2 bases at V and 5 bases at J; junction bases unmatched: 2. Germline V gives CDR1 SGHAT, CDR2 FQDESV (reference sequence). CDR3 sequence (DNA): TGTGCCAGCAGCTTAAGTAGCGGGAACAATGAGCAGTTCTTC. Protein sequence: CASSLSSGNNEQFF.

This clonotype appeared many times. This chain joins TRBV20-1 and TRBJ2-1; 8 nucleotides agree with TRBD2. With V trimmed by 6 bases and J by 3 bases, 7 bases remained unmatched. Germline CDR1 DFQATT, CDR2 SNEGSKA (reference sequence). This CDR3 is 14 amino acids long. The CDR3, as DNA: TGCAGTGCGCGCGAGCGGGGGAACTACAATGAGCAGTTCTTC. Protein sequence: CSARERGNYNEQFF.

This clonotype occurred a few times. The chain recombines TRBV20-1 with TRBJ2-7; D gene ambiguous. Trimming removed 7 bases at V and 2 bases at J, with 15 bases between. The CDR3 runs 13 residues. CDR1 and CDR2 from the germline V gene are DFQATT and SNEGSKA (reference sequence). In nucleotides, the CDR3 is TGCAGTGTAGTTTCCAAGACCACCTACGAGCAGTACTTC. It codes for CSVVSKTTYEQYF.

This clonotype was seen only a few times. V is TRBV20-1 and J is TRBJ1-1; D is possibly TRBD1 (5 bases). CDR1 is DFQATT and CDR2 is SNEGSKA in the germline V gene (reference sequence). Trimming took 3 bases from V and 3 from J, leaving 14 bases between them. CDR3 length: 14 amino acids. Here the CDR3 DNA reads TGCAGTGCTAGCCGCACTGGGGCTGACACTGAAGCTTTCTTT. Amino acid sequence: CSASRTGADTEAFF.

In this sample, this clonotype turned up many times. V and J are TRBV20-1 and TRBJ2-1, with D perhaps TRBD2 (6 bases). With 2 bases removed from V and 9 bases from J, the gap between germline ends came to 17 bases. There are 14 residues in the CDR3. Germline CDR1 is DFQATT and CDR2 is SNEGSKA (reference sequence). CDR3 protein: CSARYGGSFVEQFF. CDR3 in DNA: TGCAGTGCTAGATATGGAGGGAGTTTTGTTGAGCAGTTCTTC.

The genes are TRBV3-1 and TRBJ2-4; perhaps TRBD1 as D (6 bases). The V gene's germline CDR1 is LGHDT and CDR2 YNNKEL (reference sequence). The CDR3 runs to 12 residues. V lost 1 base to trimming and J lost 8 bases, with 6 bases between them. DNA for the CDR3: TGTGCCAGCAGCCAAGGGACAGACATTCAGTACTTC. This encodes CASSQGTDIQYF.

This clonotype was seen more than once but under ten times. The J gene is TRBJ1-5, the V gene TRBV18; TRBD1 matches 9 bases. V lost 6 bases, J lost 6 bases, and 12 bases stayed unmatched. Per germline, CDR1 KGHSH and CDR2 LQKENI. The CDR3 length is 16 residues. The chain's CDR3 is CASSLSTGTGRQPQHF. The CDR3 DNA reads TGTGCCAGCTCCCTTAGTACCGGGACAGGGCGTCAGCCCCAGCATTTT.

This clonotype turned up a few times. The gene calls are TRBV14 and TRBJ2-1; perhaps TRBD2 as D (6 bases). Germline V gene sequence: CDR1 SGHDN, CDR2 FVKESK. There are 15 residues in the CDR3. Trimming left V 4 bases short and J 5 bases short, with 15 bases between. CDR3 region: CASSLSTGLDNEQFF. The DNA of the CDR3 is TGTGCCAGCAGCCTCTCAACGGGACTCGACAATGAGCAGTTCTTC.

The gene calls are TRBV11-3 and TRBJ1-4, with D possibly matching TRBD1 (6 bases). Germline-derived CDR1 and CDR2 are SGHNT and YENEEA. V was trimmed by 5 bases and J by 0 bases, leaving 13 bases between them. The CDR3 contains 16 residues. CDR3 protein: CASSPGTLSTNEKLFF. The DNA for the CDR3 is TGTGCCAGCAGCCCCGGGACACTCTCAACTAATGAAAAACTGTTTTTT.

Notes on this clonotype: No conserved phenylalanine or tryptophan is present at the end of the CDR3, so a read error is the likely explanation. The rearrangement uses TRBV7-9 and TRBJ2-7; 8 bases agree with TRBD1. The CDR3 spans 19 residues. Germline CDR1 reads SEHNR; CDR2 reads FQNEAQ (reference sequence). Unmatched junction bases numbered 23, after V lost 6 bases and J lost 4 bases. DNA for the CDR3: TGTGCCAGCAGAATAGTCGCGATGGGGACAGGTAACCCCCAGTACGAGCAGTACTTA. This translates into CASRIVAMGTGNPQYEQYL.

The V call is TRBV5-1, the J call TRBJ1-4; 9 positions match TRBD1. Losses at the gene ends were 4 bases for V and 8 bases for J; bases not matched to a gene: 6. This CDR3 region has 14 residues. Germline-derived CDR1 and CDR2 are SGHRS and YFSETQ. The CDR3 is CASSTGQGGEKLFF. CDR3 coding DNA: TGCGCCAGCAGCACGGGACAGGGCGGCGAAAAACTGTTTTTT. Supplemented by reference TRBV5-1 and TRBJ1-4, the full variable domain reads KAGVTQTPRYLIKTRGQQVTLSCSPISGHRSVSWYQQTPGQGLQFLFEYFSETQRNKGNFPGRFSGRQFSNSRSEMNVSTLELGDSALYLCASSTGQGGEKLFFGSGTQLSVL.

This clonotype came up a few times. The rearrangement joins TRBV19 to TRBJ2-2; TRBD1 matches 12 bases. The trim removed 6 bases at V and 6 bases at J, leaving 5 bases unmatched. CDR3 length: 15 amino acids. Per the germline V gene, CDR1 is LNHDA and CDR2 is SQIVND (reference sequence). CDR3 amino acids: CASSPGQGAPGELFF. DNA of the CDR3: TGTGCCAGTAGCCCGGGACAGGGGGCGCCCGGGGAGCTGTTTTTT.

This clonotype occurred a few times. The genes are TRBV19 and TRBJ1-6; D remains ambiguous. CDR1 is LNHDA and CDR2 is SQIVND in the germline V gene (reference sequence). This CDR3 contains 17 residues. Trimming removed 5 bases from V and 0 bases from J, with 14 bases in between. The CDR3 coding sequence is TGTGCCAGTAGTCCGGACGGTCTGGGCTCCTATAATTCACCCCTCCACTTT. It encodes CASSPDGLGSYNSPLHF.

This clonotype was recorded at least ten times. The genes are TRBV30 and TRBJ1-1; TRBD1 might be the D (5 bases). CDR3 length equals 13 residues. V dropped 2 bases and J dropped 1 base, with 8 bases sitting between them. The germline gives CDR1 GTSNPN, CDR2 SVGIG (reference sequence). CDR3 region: CAWSPGKNTEAFF. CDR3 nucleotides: TGTGCCTGGAGTCCAGGGAAGAACACTGAAGCTTTCTTT.

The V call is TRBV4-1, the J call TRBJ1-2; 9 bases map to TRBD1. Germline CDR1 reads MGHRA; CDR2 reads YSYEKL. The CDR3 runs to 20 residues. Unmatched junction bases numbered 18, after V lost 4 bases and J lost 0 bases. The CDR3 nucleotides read TGCGCCAGCAGCCGCCGGGAAGTAGAGGGACAGGGTAACACTAACTATGGCTACACCTTC. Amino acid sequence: CASSRREVEGQGNTNYGYTF.

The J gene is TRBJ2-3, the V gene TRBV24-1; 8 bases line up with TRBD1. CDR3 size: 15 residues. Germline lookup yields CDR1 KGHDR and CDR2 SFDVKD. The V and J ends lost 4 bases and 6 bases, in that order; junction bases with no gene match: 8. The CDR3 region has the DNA TGTGCCACCAGTGACCCAGGGGGCCCTCGGGATACGCAGTATTTT. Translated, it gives CATSDPGGPRDTQYF.

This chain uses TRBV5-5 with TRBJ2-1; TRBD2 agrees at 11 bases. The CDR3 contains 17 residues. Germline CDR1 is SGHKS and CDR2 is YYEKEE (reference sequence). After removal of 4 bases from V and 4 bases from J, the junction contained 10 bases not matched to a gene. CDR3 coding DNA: TGTGCCAGCAGCGTGGATACTACTAGCGGGGGATACAATGAGCAGTTCTTC. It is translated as CASSVDTTSGGYNEQFF.